Listed here are 19 T cell receptor beta chains from one sample, sequenced in a study of tumor and adjacent non-tumor tissue in lung cancer. A modified ARM-PCR protocol with three rounds of nested PCR amplified TCRbeta. Each CDR3 protein gets one entry after TCRdb re-called the multiplex PCR reads with MiXCR. Here the sample spans under 100,000 distinct CDR3 sequences, roughly three fifths being singletons. RNA was extracted from bulk tissue without any cell sorting. Sequencing was performed on lung tumor tissue. The receptors originated from a man in his sixties or seventies with non-small cell lung cancer.

About this clonotype: The CDR3 ends on some other residue instead of the conserved phenylalanine or tryptophan, so this is likely a read error. V and J are TRBV4-2 and TRBJ2-7; 8 positions match TRBD2. Germline V gene sequence: CDR1 LGHNA, CDR2 YNFKEQ. Germline trimming cut 9 bases from V and 2 bases from J; bases unmatched to any gene: 12. CDR3 length: 15 amino acids. The CDR3 DNA follows: TGTGCCAGTTGCCCGACCGGGGGGGGGGCCTACGAGCAGTACTAC. Translating gives CASCPTGGGAYEQYY.

This clonotype appeared a few times. The chain couples TRBV20-1 to TRBJ2-6; 9 positions match TRBD1. The CDR3 is 18 residues long. Trimming at V came to 4 bases and at J to 0 bases, leaving 10 bases not matched to a gene. Germline CDR1 is DFQATT and CDR2 is SNEGSKA (reference sequence). CDR3 DNA: TGCAGTGCTACGACAGGGGGTCCCTTACACTCTGGGGCCAACGTCCTGACTTTC. Translated, it gives CSATTGGPLHSGANVLTF.

In the case of this clonotype: This may arise from a read error, as a much more abundant clone is one base away. The chain couples TRBV4-1 to TRBJ2-5; D is unclear. Germline CDR1 reads MGHRA; CDR2 reads YSYEKL. The CDR3 is 12 amino acids. The CDR3 coding sequence is TGCCCCAGCAGCCAAGATACGAGGACCCAGTACTTC. Translation: CPSSQDTRTQYF.

This chain links TRBV29-1 with TRBJ2-2; D possibly matches TRBD1 or TRBD2 (5 bases each). The CDR3 has 14 residues. The germline V gene encodes CDR1 SQVTM and CDR2 ANQGSEA. V was trimmed by 7 bases and J by 5 bases, leaving 17 bases between them. In DNA, the CDR3 is TGCAGCGCCAAGGCCCGGGGCGTAACCGGGGAGCTGTTTTTT. This gives the protein CSAKARGVTGELFF.

This clonotype was detected once. The V and J genes are TRBV6-2 or TRBV6-3 and TRBJ2-7; D gene uncertain. V was trimmed by 6 bases and J by 5 bases, leaving 26 bases between them. This CDR3 region has 17 residues. CDR1 is MNHEY and CDR2 is SVGEGT in the germline V gene. CDR3 residues: CASRWDLPTHWRHEQYF. The CDR3 DNA is TGTGCCAGCAGATGGGATCTACCCACCCACTGGCGACACGAGCAGTACTTC.

Comment on this clonotype: A much more abundant neighbour one base away suggests this may be a read error. The chain recombines TRBV21-1 with TRBJ1-2; the table's TRBD1 call for D was not verified on the DNA. TRBV21-1 represents a pseudogene. The CDR3 is 15 residues long. CDR3 coding DNA: TGTGCCAACAGCCGCGGGACCGCCGCTAACTATGGCTACACCTTC. Its protein product is CANSRGTAANYGYTF.

Of note for this clonotype: A much larger clone lies one base from this, so it may be a read error. This chain connects TRBV20-1 to TRBJ2-1, with D hard to call. There are 10 residues in the CDR3. Germline assignment: CDR1 DFQATT and CDR2 SNEGSKA (reference sequence). Trimming removed 6 bases from V and 6 bases from J, with 6 bases in between. CDR3 nucleotide sequence: TGCAGTGCACGGATCAATGAGCAGTTCTTC. Translated, it gives CSARINEQFF.

Notes on this clonotype: Its ends do not fully match the called genes, so a read error is possible. V gene TRBV12-3 or TRBV12-4 combines with J gene TRBJ2-6, with TRBD1 as a possible D gene (5 bases). This CDR3 region has 14 residues. The CDR3 loop is CASLGLSGANILTF. CDR3 coding DNA: TGTGCCAGTCTGGGGTTATCTGGGGCCAACATCCTGACTTTC.

Regarding this clonotype: This may be a read error, as it is one base from a much larger clone. CDR3 DNA: TGTACCACCTCCTGGGAGACCCAGTACTTC. This encodes CTTSWETQYF. This chain joins TRBV28 and TRBJ2-5; D not resolved. The CDR3 length is 10 residues. Per the germline V gene, CDR1 is MDHEN and CDR2 is SYDVKM. Using reference TRBV28 and TRBJ2-5 for the parts outside the CDR3, the full variable domain is DVKVTQSSRYLVKRTGEKVFLECVQDMDHENMFWYRQDPGLGLRLIYFSYDVKMKEKGDIPEGYSVSREKKERFSLILESASTNQTSMYLCTTSWETQYFGPGTRLLVL.

This clonotype was detected ten times or more. The chain couples TRBV11-2 to TRBJ2-7; D tentatively fits TRBD1 or TRBD2 (5 bases each). Between the trimmed V and J ends, which lost 5 bases and 6 bases, there was a span of 14 bases. Germline loops: CDR1 SGHAT, CDR2 FQNNGV. The CDR3 totals 13 residues. The CDR3 DNA follows: TGTGCCAGCAGCCATCTCCACGGGGCCGAGCAGTACTTC. Translating gives CASSHLHGAEQYF.

This clonotype was counted at least ten times. The chain carries TRBV29-1 and TRBJ2-7; 10 bases are a match to TRBD1. CDR1 is SQVTM, CDR2 ANQGSEA, per germline. CDR3 size: 16 residues. V lost 0 bases and J lost 0; bases outside the gene matches: 5. This CDR3 reads CSVEEGTGAGSYEQYF. The CDR3 DNA follows: TGCAGCGTTGAAGAGGGGACAGGGGCAGGCTCCTACGAGCAGTACTTC.

With regard to this clonotype: As the CDR3 is not closed by the conserved phenylalanine or tryptophan, this likely results from a read error. V is TRBV6-5 and J is TRBJ1-1, with 8 bases lining up with TRBD1. Germline-derived CDR1 and CDR2 are MNHEY and SVGAGI. This CDR3 is 15 amino acids long. CDR3 sequence (DNA): TGTGCCATCAGTAATCCGGGACAGGCGAACACTGAAGCTTTCCTT. Translating it yields CAISNPGQANTEAFL.

This clonotype has just one count. The junction does not match germline at one end; this may be a read error. This chain uses TRBV6-5 with TRBJ2-2; TRBD2 might be the D (5 bases). This CDR3 region has 14 residues. CDR1 MNHEY and CDR2 SVGAGI come from the germline V gene. CDR3 nucleotides: TGTGCCAACAGACCAACGTGGAGGACCGGGGAGCTGTTTTTC. Its protein is CANRPTWRTGELFF.

The count of this clonotype is one. This rearrangement joins TRBV20-1 to TRBJ2-5; tentatively, D is TRBD2 (6 bases). Trimming took off 3 bases at V and 4 bases at J, with 12 bases between the two ends. CDR3 size: 13 residues. From germline, CDR1 is DFQATT and CDR2 SNEGSKA (reference sequence). DNA for the CDR3: TGCAGTGCTAGTGGGGACTTACCAGAGACCCAGTACTTC. Its protein product is CSASGDLPETQYF.

This clonotype was picked up one time. The CDR3 protein is CASSNTIGGFAETQYF. CDR3 DNA sequence: TGTGCCAGCAGTAATACTATCGGGGGATTTGCAGAGACCCAGTACTTC. The chain has TRBV21-1 and TRBJ2-5; the D segment call TRBD2 is taken from the table without a DNA check. TRBV21-1 is deemed a pseudogene. CDR3 length: 16 amino acids.

As regards this clonotype: The junction shows a germline mismatch at one end, possibly a read error. CDR3 protein: CGSSNFRGRTEAFF. Written as DNA, the CDR3 is TGTGGCAGCAGCAACTTCCGGGGGAGGACTGAAGCTTTCTTT. V and J are TRBV7-8 and TRBJ1-1; D might be TRBD1 (5 bases). Germline-derived CDR1 and CDR2 are SGHVS and FQNEAQ. This CDR3 spans 14 amino acids.

With respect to this clonotype: One base away lies a much larger clone, so this may be a sequencing read error. This chain links TRBV6-6 with TRBJ2-7, with 9 bases matching TRBD1. The germline CDR1 and CDR2 sequences are MNHNY and SVGAGI (reference sequence). The CDR3 has 15 amino acids. The CDR3 region has the DNA TGTGCCAGCAGTTACCCCGGACAGGGGTCGTACGAGCAGCACTTC. Encoded protein: CASSYPGQGSYEQHF.

As concerns this clonotype: The germline gene is not matched at one end of the junction; a read error may be the cause. The chain links TRBV6-4 to TRBJ2-2; TRBD1 is a possible D gene (6 bases). Germline CDR1 reads MRHNA; CDR2 reads SNTAGT. The CDR3 loop spans 14 amino acids. This CDR3 is CASSDSGDIGELFF. For the CDR3, the DNA is TGTGCCAGCAGCGACTCAGGGGACATCGGGGAGCTGTTTTTT.

A remark on this clonotype: At one end the junction does not follow the germline gene, possibly because of a read error. The rearrangement links TRBV11-2 to TRBJ2-2; TRBD1 or TRBD2 may be the D gene (5 bases each). CDR3 length equals 15 residues. Germline assignment: CDR1 SGHAT and CDR2 FQNNGV. Here the CDR3 DNA reads TGTGCCATCAGCTTAAGAGAGGGACCGACCGGGGAGCTGTTGTTT. It codes for CAISLREGPTGELLF.